This T cell receptor beta chain originates from a study of cytomegalovirus exposure and HLA in healthy donors. Study-wide points: Accurate predictions that matched the HLA-A and HLA-B alleles of most subjects were reportedly made from TCR beta sequences. Apart from CMV serostatus, no immune exposure information was available.

Points on this clone: Its antigen is not identified.

V lost 5 bases to trimming and J lost 4 bases, with 11 bases between them. This CDR3 is 13 amino acids long. Germline loops: CDR1 LGHNT, CDR2 FRNRAP. PCR employed 60 Vbeta and 13 Jbeta primers. Profiling relied on immunoSEQ multiplex PCR, and the TCRdb table lists in-frame clones only, not all of them. The table includes some 120,000 clones, about 8.6% detected once. This chain uses TRBV12-5 with TRBJ1-1, with TRBD1 as a possible D gene (6 bases). The source is a woman between 40 and 50 years old in good health and CMV-seropositive. Sequenced input: PBMCs. CDR3 coding DNA: TGTGCTAGTGGTACAGGGACCACCACTGAAGCTTTCTTT. This gives the protein CASGTGTTTEAFF.